This T cell receptor beta chain was profiled in a study of cytomegalovirus exposure and HLA in healthy donors. At the level of the study: Later analysis reported that the 110 or so validation repertoires shared the platform of the 650 to 700 first-cohort repertoires.

The CDR3 consists of 14 residues. Germline V gene data show CDR1 as SGHTA and CDR2 as FQGNSA. Trimming took 5 bases from V and 3 from J, leaving 10 bases between them. Some clones are missing from TCRdb's copy, which holds only in-frame ones; the method was immunoSEQ multiplex PCR. The sample has tens of thousands of clones, more than 80% seen once. The material sequenced was PBMCs. The sequence was obtained from a woman under 30 in good health and CMV-seronegative. V is TRBV7-2 and J is TRBJ2-2; D gene unclear. In nucleotides, the CDR3 is TGTGCCAGCAGCCTCGTTGCGGACACCGGGGAGCTGTTTTTT. Translated: CASSLVADTGELFF.